This T cell receptor (beta chain) is drawn from a study of identifying expanded T cells in peripheral blood. Whole-study findings and limits: Approximately two-week clone count variance significantly increased as total template count grew.

Here immunoSEQ multiplex PCR was the method, and the copy in TCRdb shows in-frame clones only, minus some. The table lists around 90,000 clones, 88% of them singletons. During the collection period, no donor immune events like infections were recorded. Note on this clone: Its antigen is not identified.

The CDR3 length is 15 residues. After removal of 6 bases from V and 4 bases from J, the junction contained 8 bases not matched to a gene. CDR1 is SGHTA, CDR2 FQGTGA, per germline. This chain uses TRBV7-3 with TRBJ2-7, with 11 nucleotides matching TRBD1. The TCR sequence derives from a person between 18 and 70 years old in good health. Sequenced material: blood. The CDR3 coding sequence is TGTGCCAGCAGTCTAACCGGGACAGGGGGGTACGAGCAGTACTTC. It is translated as CASSLTGTGGYEQYF.